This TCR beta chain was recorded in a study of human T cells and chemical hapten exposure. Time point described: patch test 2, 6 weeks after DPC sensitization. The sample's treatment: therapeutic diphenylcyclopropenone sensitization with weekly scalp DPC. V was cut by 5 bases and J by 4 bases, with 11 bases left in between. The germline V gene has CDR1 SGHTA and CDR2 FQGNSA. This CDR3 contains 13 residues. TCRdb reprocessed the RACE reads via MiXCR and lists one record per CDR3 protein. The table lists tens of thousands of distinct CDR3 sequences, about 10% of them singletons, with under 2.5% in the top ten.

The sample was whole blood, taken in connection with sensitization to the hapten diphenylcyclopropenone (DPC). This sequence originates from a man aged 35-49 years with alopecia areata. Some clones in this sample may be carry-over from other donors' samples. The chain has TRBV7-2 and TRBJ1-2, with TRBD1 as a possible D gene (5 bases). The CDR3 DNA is TGTGCCAGCAGCAGAGACAGACTCTATGGCTACACCTTC. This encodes CASSRDRLYGYTF.